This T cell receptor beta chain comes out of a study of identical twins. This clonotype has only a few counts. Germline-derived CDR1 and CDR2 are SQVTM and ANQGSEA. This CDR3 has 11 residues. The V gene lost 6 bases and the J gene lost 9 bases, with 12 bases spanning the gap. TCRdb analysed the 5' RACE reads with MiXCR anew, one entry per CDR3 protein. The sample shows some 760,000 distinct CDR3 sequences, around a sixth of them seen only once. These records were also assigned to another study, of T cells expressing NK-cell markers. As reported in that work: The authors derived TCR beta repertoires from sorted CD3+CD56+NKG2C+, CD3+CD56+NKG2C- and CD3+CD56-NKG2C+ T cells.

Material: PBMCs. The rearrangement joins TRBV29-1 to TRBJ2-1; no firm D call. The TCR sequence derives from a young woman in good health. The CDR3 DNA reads TGCAGCGTAGGGCGAGAAATTGAGCAGTTCTTC. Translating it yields CSVGREIEQFF.